The next 8 T cell receptor beta chains were all read from a single sample in a study of OX40 agonist ivuxolimab in advanced cancers. Only in-frame clones appear in the TCRdb table, and some are missing; sequencing was by immunoSEQ multiplex PCR. Here the sample spans under 65,000 clones, approximately 90% being singletons. The source was CD4+ or CD8+ T cells sorted from blood, collected in a trial of the OX40 agonist ivuxolimab. Receptor source: an adult with an advanced solid tumor such as melanoma, head and neck, liver or kidney cancer.

This rearrangement joins TRBV5-8 to TRBJ1-1; D uncertain. The length of the CDR3 is 13 residues. Trimming stripped 5 bases from V and 4 bases from J, with 12 bases between. Germline V lookup: CDR1 SGHTS, CDR2 YDEGEE. CDR3 DNA sequence: TGTGCCAGCAGATTCGGTACCTTCACTGAAGCTTTCTTT. This encodes CASRFGTFTEAFF.

The chain couples TRBV28 to TRBJ2-5; D perhaps matches TRBD2 (7 bases). This CDR3 is 15 amino acids long. The ends were cut back, 4 bases at V and 1 base at J, with 13 bases in the middle. Per the germline V gene, CDR1 is MDHEN and CDR2 is SYDVKM. CDR3 coding DNA: TGTGCCAGCAGTTCCCACAGGGAGGGCCAAGAGACCCAGTACTTC. Its protein product is CASSSHREGQETQYF.

The chain joins TRBV5-1 to TRBJ2-5; perhaps TRBD1 as D (6 bases). The CDR3 totals 15 residues. Germline lookup yields CDR1 SGHRS and CDR2 YFSETQ. The V gene lost 0 bases and the J gene lost 2 bases, with 11 bases spanning the gap. CDR3 residues: CASSLVWGQQETQYF. Written as DNA, the CDR3 is TGCGCCAGCAGCTTGGTATGGGGACAACAAGAGACCCAGTACTTC.

This chain connects TRBV6-6 to TRBJ1-5; D not certain. The CDR3 is 15 amino acids. Trimming left V 6 bases short and J 0 bases short, with 12 bases between. Germline CDR1 is MNHNY and CDR2 is SVGAGI (reference sequence). The CDR3 region is CASSFTEYSNQPQHF. The CDR3 nucleotides are TGTGCCAGCAGCTTCACAGAATATAGCAATCAGCCCCAGCATTTT.

The chain has TRBV19 and TRBJ1-1; 8 nucleotides agree with TRBD1. The V and J ends lost 6 bases and 3 bases, in that order; junction bases with no gene match: 6. Germline assignment: CDR1 LNHDA and CDR2 SQIVND (reference sequence). This CDR3 is built from 14 residues. DNA of the CDR3: TGTGCCAGTAGATTTACAGGGGGATACACTGAAGCTTTCTTT. This encodes CASRFTGGYTEAFF. Full variable domain (remainder filled in from reference TRBV19 and TRBJ1-1): DGGITQSPKYLFRKEGQNVTLSCEQNLNHDAMYWYRQDPGQGLRLIYYSQIVNDFQKGDIAEGYSVSREKKESFPLTVTSAQKNPTAFYLCASRFTGGYTEAFFGQGTRLTVV.

The chain employs TRBV27 and TRBJ2-3; 9 bases agree with TRBD1. This CDR3 contains 17 residues. From germline, CDR1 is MNHEY and CDR2 SMNVEV (reference sequence). Trimming took 4 bases from V and 2 from J; bases not matched to a gene: 10. The CDR3 reads CASSSTGTGLFTDTQYF. The CDR3 region has the DNA TGTGCCAGCAGTTCCACCGGGACAGGGCTTTTCACAGATACGCAGTATTTT.

This chain links TRBV9 with TRBJ2-1, with TRBD2 identical over 12 bases. Germline CDR1 and CDR2: SGDLS and YYNGEE. Losses at the gene ends were 0 bases for V and 0 bases for J; bases not matched to a gene: 7. The CDR3 consists of 19 residues. The CDR3 nucleotides read TGTGCCAGCAGCGTAGCGGCTAGCGGGAGGGGGAGCTCCTACAATGAGCAGTTCTTC. Translation: CASSVAASGRGSSYNEQFF.

This clone was recorded a few times. This chain uses TRBV5-1 with TRBJ1-4; 9 bases fit TRBD1. Germline assignment: CDR1 SGHRS and CDR2 YFSETQ. The V gene end was trimmed by 1 base and the J gene end by 3 bases; junction bases not matched to a gene: 4. CDR3 length: 16 residues. The chain's CDR3 is CASSLHTGGSNEKLFF. CDR3 sequence (DNA): TGCGCCAGCAGCTTGCACACAGGGGGCTCTAATGAAAAACTGTTTTTT.